Listed below are T cell receptor beta chains from one sample, sequenced in a study of shared clonotypes between healthy human individuals. The data were produced by immunoSEQ multiplex PCR, yet TCRdb's version contains in-frame clones alone and is incomplete. Altogether around 1.5 million clones are present, about 98% being singletons, with the ten largest covering less than 0.55%. Sample: naive CD4+ T cells sorted from blood. These receptor sequences come from a man aged 30 to 39 in good health. Each CDR3 is given with its conserved first and last residue. The D gene is left open where the match is weak. The size field is filled for only some rows; it gives once, few, many or a size class.

. TRBJ2-7 TRBV19 TRBD2 TGTGCCACCCGAGAGGGACTAGCGGGTGAGCAGTACTTC CATREGLAGEQYF
. TRBJ2-2 TRBV18 . TGTGCCAGCTCACCCGACCGGGCCTCCACCGGGGAGCTGTTTTTT CASSPDRASTGELFF
. TRBJ2-2 TRBV7-2 TRBD2 TGTGCCAGCAGCTTAAGGACTAGCACCGGGGAGCTGTTTTTT CASSLRTSTGELFF
. TRBJ2-1 TRBV28 TRBD1 TGTGCCAGCAGTTCCGACACAGGGGGCAATGAGCAGTTCTTC CASSSDTGGNEQFF
. TRBJ2-2 TRBV18 TRBD1 TGTGCCAGCTCACAGATACAGGGGGAGACCGGGGAGCTGTTTTTT CASSQIQGETGELFF
once TRBJ2-3 TRBV5-1 . TGCGCCAGCAGCTTGGGTGGTAGAACCACAGATACGCAGTATTTT CASSLGGRTTDTQYF
. TRBJ2-3 TRBV7-8 . TGTGCCAGCAGCTTAGTACAGGGTAGCACAGATACGCAGTATTTT CASSLVQGSTDTQYF
. TRBJ2-3 TRBV11-2 . TGTGCCAGCAGCTTGGGGGGGGCGCAGACAGATACGCAGTATTTT CASSLGGAQTDTQYF
. TRBJ2-1 TRBV7-3 . TGTGCCAGCAGCTTAACGAACGGACAATACAATGAGCAGTTCTTC CASSLTNGQYNEQFF
. TRBJ1-1 TRBV7-9 TRBD1 TGTGCCAGCAGCCCGGGACAGGGGGCTCCTGAAGCTTTCTTT CASSPGQGAPEAFF
. TRBJ2-5 TRBV18 TRBD1 TGTGCCAGCTCACCAACTAGGGACAGGGTCTCAGAGACCCAGTACTTC CASSPTRDRVSETQYF
. TRBJ2-3 TRBV15 . TGTGCCACCAGCAGTCGAGGGGGCGGGATTAGCACAGATACGCAGTATTTT CATSSRGGGISTDTQYF